The T cell receptor beta chain described here comes from a study of Graves' ophthalmopathy and Graves' hyperthyroidism. Regarding the study as a whole: The model achieved about 70% sensitivity and 72.22% specificity for ophthalmopathy progression. Blood also harbored most expanded thyroid clonotypes above 0.001 frequency.

Trimming took 5 bases from V and 2 from J, leaving 12 bases between them. The CDR3 length is 14 residues. This clonotype occurred a few times. What it binds is not known. CDR3 regions of TCR beta were amplified from RNA transcripts. Investigators did first-round RT-PCR with HTBI primers, then second-round multiplex PCR. TCRdb fed the multiplex PCR reads into MiXCR, producing one record per CDR3 protein. The sample lists 240,000 or so distinct CDR3 sequences, roughly 50% occurring once. Ophthalmopathy cases showed moderate-to-severe activity, scoring CAS ≥3 and NOSPECS ≥4, with duration under 3 months. Pregnant or lactating patients and those with other autoimmune diseases or uncontrolled infections were excluded.

The genes are TRBV12-3 or TRBV12-4 and TRBJ2-5, with TRBD1 as a possible D gene (5 bases). Sequencing input: peripheral blood. The TCR originated in an adult man with Graves' ophthalmopathy. The CDR3: CASSPRQTQETQYF. In nucleotides, the CDR3 is TGTGCCAGCAGTCCCCGACAGACGCAAGAGACCCAGTACTTC.